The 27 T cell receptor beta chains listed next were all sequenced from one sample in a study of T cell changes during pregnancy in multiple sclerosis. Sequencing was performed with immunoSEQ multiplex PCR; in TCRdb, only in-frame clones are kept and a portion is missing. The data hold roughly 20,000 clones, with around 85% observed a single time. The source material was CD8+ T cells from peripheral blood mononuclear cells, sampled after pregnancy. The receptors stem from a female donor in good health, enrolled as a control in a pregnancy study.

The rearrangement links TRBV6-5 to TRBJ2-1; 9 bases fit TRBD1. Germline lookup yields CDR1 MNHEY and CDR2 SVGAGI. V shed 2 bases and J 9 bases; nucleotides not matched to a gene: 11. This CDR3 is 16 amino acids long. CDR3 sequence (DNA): TGTGCCAGCAGTTACCAGGGGACAGGGAGTATCGGTGAGCAGTTCTTC. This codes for CASSYQGTGSIGEQFF.

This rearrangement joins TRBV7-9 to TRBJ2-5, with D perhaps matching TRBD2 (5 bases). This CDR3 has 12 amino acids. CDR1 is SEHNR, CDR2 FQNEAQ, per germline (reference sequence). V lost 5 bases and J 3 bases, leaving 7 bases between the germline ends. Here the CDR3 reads CASSTEEETQYF. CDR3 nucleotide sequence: TGTGCCAGCAGCACGGAGGAAGAGACCCAGTACTTC. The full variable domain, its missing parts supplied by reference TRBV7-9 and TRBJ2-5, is DTGVSQNPRHKITKRGQNVTFRCDPISEHNRLYWYRQTLGQGPEFLTYFQNEAQLEKSRLLSDRFSAERPKGSFSTLEIQRTEQGDSAMYLCASSTEEETQYFGPGTRLLVL.

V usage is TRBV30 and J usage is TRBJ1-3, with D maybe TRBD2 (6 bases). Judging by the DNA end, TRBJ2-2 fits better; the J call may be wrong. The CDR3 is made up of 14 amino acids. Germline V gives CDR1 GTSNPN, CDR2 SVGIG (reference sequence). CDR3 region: CAWSSGLNTGELFF. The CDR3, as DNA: TGTGCCTGGAGCTCGGGACTGAACACCGGGGAGCTGTTTTTT.

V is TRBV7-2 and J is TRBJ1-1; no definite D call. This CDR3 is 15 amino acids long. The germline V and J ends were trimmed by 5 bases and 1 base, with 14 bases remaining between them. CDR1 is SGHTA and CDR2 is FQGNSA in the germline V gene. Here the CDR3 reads CASSPLAAGNTEAFF. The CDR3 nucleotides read TGTGCCAGCAGCCCCCTGGCGGCGGGGAACACTGAAGCTTTCTTT.

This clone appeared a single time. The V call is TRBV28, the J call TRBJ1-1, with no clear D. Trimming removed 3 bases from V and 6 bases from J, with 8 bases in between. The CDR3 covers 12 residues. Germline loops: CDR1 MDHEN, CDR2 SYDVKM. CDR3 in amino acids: CASSFPEAEAFF. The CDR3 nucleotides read TGTGCCAGCAGTTTCCCCGAGGCTGAAGCTTTCTTT.

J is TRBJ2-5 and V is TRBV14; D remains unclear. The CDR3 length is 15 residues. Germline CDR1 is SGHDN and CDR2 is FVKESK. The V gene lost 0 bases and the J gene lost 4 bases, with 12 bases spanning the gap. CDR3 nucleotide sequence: TGTGCCAGCAGCCAAGATCAGAGGTCGATAGAGACCCAGTACTTC. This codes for CASSQDQRSIETQYF. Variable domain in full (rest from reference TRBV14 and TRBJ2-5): EAGVTQFPSHSVIEKGQTVTLRCDPISGHDNLYWYRRVMGKEIKFLLHFVKESKQDESGMPNNRFLAERTGGTYSTLKVQPAELEDSGVYFCASSQDQRSIETQYFGPGTRLLVL.

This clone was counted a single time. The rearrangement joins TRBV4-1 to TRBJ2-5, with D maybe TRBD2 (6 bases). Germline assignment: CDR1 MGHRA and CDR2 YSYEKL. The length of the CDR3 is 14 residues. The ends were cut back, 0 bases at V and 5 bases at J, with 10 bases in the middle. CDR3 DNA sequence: TGCGCCAGCAGCCAAGAGACTAGTGAGGAGACCCAGTACTTC. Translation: CASSQETSEETQYF.

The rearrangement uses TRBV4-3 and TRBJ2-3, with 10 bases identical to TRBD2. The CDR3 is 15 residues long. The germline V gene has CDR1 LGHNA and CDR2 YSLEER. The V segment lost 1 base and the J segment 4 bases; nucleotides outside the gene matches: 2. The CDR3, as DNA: TGCGCCAGCAGCCAAGTGGGGACTAGCGCAGATACGCAGTATTTT. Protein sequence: CASSQVGTSADTQYF.

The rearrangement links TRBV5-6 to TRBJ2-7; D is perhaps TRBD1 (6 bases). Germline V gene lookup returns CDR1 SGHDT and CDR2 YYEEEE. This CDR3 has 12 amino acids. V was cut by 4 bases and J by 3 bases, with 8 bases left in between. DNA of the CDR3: TGTGCCAGCAGCACACAGGGCTACGAGCAGTACTTC. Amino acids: CASSTQGYEQYF.

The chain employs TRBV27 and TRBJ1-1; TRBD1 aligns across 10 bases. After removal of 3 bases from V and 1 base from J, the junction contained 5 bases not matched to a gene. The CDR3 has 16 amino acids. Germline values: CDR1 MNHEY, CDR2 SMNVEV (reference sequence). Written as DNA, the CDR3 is TGTGCCAGCAGTTTGATAAGGGACAGGGGGAACACTGAAGCTTTCTTT. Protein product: CASSLIRDRGNTEAFF.

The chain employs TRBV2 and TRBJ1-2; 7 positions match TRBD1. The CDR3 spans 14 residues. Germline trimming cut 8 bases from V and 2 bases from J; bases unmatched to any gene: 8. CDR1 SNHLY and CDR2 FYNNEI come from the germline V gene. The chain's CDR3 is CASVIGGGNYGYTF. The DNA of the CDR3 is TGTGCCAGCGTGATAGGGGGCGGAAACTATGGCTACACCTTC.

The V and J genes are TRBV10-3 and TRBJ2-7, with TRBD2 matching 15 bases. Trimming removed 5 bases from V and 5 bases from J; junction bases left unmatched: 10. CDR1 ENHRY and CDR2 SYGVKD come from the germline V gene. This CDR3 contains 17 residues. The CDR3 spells CAISLRRTSGRVHEQYF. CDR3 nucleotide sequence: TGTGCCATCAGTCTTAGGAGGACTAGCGGGAGGGTCCACGAGCAGTACTTC.

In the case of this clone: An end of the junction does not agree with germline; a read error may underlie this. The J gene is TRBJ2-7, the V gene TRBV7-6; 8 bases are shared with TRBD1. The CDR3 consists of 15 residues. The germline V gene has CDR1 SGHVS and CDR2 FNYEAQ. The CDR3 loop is CASSPRTGISNEQYF. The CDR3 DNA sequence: TGTGCCAGCAGCCCCCGGACAGGGATCTCCAACGAGCAGTACTTC.

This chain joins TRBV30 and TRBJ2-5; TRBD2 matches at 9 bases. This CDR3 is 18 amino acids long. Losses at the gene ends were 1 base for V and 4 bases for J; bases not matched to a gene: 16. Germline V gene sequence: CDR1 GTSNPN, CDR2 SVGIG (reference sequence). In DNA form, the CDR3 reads TGTGCCTGGAGTGCCGATAGGTCTAGCGGGGATTTTGGAGAGACCCAGTACTTC. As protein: CAWSADRSSGDFGETQYF.

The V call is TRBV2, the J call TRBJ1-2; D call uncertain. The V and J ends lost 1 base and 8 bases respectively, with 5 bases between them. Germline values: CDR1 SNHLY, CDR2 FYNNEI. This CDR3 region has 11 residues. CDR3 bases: TGTGCCAGCAGTGAAGGGGCGGGCTACACCTTC. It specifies CASSEGAGYTF.

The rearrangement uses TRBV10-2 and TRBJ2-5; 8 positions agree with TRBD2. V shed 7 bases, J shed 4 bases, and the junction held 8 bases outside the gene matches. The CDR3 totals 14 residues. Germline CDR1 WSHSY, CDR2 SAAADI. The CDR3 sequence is CASNLAGPGETQYF. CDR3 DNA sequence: TGCGCCAGCAATCTAGCGGGCCCCGGAGAGACCCAGTACTTC.

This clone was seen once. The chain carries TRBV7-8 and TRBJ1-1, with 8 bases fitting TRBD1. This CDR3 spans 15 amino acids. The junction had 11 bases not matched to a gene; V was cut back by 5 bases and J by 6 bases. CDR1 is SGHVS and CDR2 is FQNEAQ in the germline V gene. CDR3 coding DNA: TGTGCCAGCAGCCCGGAGGCAGGGGGCTTCGCTGAAGCTTTCTTT. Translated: CASSPEAGGFAEAFF.

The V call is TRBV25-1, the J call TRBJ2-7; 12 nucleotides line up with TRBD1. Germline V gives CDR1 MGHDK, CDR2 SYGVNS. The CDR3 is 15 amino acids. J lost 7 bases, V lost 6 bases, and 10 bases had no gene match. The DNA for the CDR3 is TGTGCCAGCAGCGGACCGGGACAGGGGGCGAGAGAGCAGTACTTC. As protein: CASSGPGQGAREQYF.

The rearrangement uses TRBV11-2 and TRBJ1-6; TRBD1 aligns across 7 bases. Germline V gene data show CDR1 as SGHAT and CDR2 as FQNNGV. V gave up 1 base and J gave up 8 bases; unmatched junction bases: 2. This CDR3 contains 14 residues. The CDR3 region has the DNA TGTGCCAGCAGCTTAGGGACAGGCCATTCACCCCTCCACTTT. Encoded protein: CASSLGTGHSPLHF.

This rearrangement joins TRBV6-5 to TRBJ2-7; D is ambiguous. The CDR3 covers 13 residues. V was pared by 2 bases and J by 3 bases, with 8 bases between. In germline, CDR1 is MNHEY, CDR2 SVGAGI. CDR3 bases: TGTGCCAGCAGTTACGCTGGAGACTACGAGCAGTACTTC. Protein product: CASSYAGDYEQYF.

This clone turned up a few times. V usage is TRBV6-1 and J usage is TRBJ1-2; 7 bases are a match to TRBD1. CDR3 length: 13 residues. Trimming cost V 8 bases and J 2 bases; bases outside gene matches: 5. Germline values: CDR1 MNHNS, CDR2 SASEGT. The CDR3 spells CASQGQLNYGYTF. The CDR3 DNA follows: TGTGCCAGCCAGGGACAGCTCAACTATGGCTACACCTTC.

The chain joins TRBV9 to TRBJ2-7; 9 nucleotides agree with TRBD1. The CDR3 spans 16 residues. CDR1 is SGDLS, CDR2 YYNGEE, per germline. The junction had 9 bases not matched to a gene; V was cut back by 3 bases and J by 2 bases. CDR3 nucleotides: TGTGCCAGCAGCGCAAGGTCGGGACAGGGCGCCTACGAGCAGTACTTC. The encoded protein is CASSARSGQGAYEQYF. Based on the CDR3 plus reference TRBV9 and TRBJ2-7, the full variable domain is DSGVTQTPKHLITATGQRVTLRCSPRSGDLSVYWYQQSLDQGLQFLIQYYNGEERAKGNILERFSAQQFPDLHSELNLSSLELGDSALYFCASSARSGQGAYEQYFGPGTRLTVT.

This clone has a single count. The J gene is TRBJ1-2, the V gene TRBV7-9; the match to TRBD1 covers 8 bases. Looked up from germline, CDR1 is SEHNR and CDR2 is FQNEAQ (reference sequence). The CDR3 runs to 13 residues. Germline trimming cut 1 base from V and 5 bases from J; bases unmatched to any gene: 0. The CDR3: CASSLGQGYGYTF. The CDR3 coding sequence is TGTGCCAGCAGCTTAGGACAGGGGTATGGCTACACCTTC. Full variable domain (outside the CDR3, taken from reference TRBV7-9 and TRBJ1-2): DTGVSQNPRHKITKRGQNVTFRCDPISEHNRLYWYRQTLGQGPEFLTYFQNEAQLEKSRLLSDRFSAERPKGSFSTLEIQRTEQGDSAMYLCASSLGQGYGYTFGSGTRLTVV.

The CDR3 here is CASGGGVNSYNEQFF. CDR3 in DNA: TGTGCCAGCGGTGGGGGGGTAAATTCCTACAATGAGCAGTTCTTC. This chain uses TRBV27 with TRBJ2-1; 7 positions agree with TRBD2. The V gene end was trimmed by 8 bases and the J gene end by 1 base; junction bases not matched to a gene: 8. This CDR3 is built from 15 residues. The germline V gene encodes CDR1 MNHEY and CDR2 SMNVEV (reference sequence).

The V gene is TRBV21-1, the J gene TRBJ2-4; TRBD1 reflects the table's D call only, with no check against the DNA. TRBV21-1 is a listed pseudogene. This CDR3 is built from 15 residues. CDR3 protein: CASGGQDLAKNIQYF. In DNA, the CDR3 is TGTGCCAGCGGAGGACAGGATCTAGCCAAAAACATTCAGTACTTC.

CDR3: CASSSGTSGVSYEQYF. CDR3 DNA: TGTGCCAGCAGCAGCGGGACTAGCGGAGTATCCTACGAGCAGTACTTC. The rearrangement uses TRBV7-8 and TRBJ2-7, with TRBD2 identical over 11 bases. The V segment lost 5 bases and the J segment 1 base; nucleotides outside the gene matches: 7. The CDR3 runs 16 residues. CDR1 is SGHVS and CDR2 is FQNEAQ in the germline V gene.

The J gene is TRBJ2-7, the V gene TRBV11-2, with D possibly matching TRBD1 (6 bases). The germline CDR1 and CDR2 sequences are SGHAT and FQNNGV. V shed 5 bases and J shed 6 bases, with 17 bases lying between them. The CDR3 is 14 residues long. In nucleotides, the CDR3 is TGTGCCAGCAGCCCAGGACAGACTGATTTCGAGCAGTACTTC. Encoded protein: CASSPGQTDFEQYF.